Listed below are T cell receptor beta chains from one sample, sequenced in a study of cytomegalovirus exposure and HLA in healthy donors. Repertoires were generated with immunoSEQ multiplex PCR, while TCRdb's copy carries only in-frame clones and drops some. The data hold about 61,000 clones, with more than 70% observed a single time. The sequenced material came from PBMCs. The receptors were gathered from a man aged 30-40 years in good health and CMV-seropositive. CDR3s include the opening cysteine and the closing phenylalanine or tryptophan. D genes are given only for firm matches. Clone size, where shown, is once, few, many, or a class for clones that have expanded.

J	D	V	size	DNA	CDR3
TRBJ2-7	-	TRBV6-1	once	TGTGCCAGCAGCGATCCGGGACTCCTCTACGAGCAGTACTTC	CASSDPGLLYEQYF
TRBJ2-1	-	TRBV5-1	-	TGCGCCAGCAGCTTGGAACTGTACAATGAGCAGTTCTTC	CASSLELYNEQFF
TRBJ1-5	TRBD1	TRBV6-5	-	TGTGCCAGCAGTTACGACAGGGGAGCGCAGCCCCAGCATTTT	CASSYDRGAQPQHF
TRBJ2-5	-	TRBV27	-	TGTGCCAGCAGTTTATCGCAGGGTACCTACCAAGAGACCCAGTACTTC	CASSLSQGTYQETQYF
TRBJ2-2	-	TRBV7-9	-	TGTGCCAGCACCCTACCATGGGGGGAGCTGTTTTTT	CASTLPWGELFF
TRBJ1-2	-	TRBV9	-	TGTGCCAGCAGCGTAGGGGGGGGCTTTGGGTATGGCTACACCTTC	CASSVGGGFGYGYTF
TRBJ2-7	TRBD2	TRBV6-6	-	TGTGCCAGCACCGACGGACTAGCGGGAGCCTACGAGCAGTACTTC	CASTDGLAGAYEQYF
TRBJ1-6	TRBD1	TRBV5-1	-	TGCGCCAGCAGCTTGGCCTCGACAGGGTTAAGGTCACCCCTCCACTTT	CASSLASTGLRSPLHF
TRBJ1-1	-	TRBV5-1	-	TGCGCCAGCAGCTTGGGTAGCAACACTGAAGCTTTCTTT	CASSLGSNTEAFF
TRBJ2-5	TRBD1	TRBV28	-	TGTGCCAGCAGTTCACCGGACAGGGGTGAGACCCAGTACTTC	CASSSPDRGETQYF
TRBJ1-2	-	TRBV7-2	-	TGTGCCAGCAGCGATCCGGGACTCCCGGGCTACACCTTC	CASSDPGLPGYTF
TRBJ1-1	TRBD1	TRBV2	-	TGTGCCAGCAGCCCCGGACAGGGGCGGACTGAAGCTTTCTTT	CASSPGQGRTEAFF